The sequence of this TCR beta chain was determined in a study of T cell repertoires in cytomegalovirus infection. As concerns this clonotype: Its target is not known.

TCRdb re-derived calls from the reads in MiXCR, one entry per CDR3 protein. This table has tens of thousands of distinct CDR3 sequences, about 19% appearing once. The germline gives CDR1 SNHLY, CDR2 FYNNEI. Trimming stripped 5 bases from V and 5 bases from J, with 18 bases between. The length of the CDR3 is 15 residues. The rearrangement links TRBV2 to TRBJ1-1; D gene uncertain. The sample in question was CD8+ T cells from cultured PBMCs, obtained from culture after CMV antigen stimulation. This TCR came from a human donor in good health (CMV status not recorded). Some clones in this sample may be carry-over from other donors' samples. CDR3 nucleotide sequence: TGTGCCAGCAGTTCTAAAGACTCCTCGAATACTGAAGCTTTCTTT. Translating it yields CASSSKDSSNTEAFF.